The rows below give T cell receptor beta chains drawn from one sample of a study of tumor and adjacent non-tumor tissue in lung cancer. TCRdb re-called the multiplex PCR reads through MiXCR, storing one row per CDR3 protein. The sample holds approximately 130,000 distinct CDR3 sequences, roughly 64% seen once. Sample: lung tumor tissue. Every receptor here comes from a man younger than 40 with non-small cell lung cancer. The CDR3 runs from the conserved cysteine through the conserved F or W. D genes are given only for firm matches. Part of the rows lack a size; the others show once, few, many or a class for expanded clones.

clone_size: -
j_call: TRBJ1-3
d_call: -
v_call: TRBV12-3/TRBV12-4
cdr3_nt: TGTGCCAGCAGTCCCTTCCGGCAGGCTGTCTCTAGAAACTTCATATATTTT
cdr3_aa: CASSPFRQAVSRNFIYF

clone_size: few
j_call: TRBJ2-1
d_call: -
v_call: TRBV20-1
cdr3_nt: TGCAGTGCTAGGACAGGCGGAAACAATGAGCAGTTCTTC
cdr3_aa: CSARTGGNNEQFF

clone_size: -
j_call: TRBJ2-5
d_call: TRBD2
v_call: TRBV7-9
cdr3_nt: TGTGCCAGCAGCTTAGATTGGACTAGCGGGGGAGTGGAAACCCAGAACTTC
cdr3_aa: CASSLDWTSGGVETQNF

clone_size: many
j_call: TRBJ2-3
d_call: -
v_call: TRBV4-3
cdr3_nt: TGCGCCAGCAGCCTTGAGGGGGGGCGCACAGATACGCAGTATTTT
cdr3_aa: CASSLEGGRTDTQYF

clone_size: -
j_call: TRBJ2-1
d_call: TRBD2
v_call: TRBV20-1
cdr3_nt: TGCAGTGCCTCATTCCGGGGGGGCCTTGCTGATGAGCAGTTCTTC
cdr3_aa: CSASFRGGLADEQFF

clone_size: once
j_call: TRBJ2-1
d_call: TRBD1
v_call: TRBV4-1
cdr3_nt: TGCGCCAGCAGCCAAGGATGGACAGGGGGGGCCTACAATGAGCACTTCTTC
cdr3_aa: CASSQGWTGGAYNEHFF

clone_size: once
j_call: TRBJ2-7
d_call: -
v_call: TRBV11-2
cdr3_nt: TGTGCCAGCAGCCCTGCGACAGCCCTCCGTGCCTACGATCAGTACTTC
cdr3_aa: CASSPATALRAYDQYF

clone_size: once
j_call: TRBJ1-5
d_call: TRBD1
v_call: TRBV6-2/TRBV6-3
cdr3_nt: TGTGTCAGCAGTTTGGGACAGGGCGTTCAGCCCCAGCATTTT
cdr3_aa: CVSSLGQGVQPQHF

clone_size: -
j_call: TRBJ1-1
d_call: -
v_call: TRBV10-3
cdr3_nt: -
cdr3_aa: CAISEWGSGAEASF

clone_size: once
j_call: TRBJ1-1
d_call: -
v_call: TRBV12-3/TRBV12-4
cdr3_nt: TGTGCCAGGACCATGTCCGCGGGCGCAGTTGAAGCTTTCTTT
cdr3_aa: CARTMSAGAVEAFF

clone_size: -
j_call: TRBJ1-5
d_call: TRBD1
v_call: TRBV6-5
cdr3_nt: TGTGACAGTAGGAACGGACAGGGGGATCAGCCCCAGCATTTT
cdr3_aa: CDSRNGQGDQPQHF

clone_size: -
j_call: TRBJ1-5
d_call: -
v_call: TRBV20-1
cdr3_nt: TGCAGTGCTAGGGGGGGGGACCCTCGGGGTTTAGATCAGCCCCAGCATTTT
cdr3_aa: CSARGGDPRGLDQPQHF

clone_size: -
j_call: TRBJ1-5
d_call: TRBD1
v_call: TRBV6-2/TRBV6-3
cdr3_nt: TGTGCCAGCACCCTCGGACAGGCCAACATTCAGCCCCAGCATTTT
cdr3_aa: CASTLGQANIQPQHF

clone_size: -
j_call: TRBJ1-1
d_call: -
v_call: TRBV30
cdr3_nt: TGTGCCTGGAACCAGAACACTGAAGCTTTCTTT
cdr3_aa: CAWNQNTEAFF

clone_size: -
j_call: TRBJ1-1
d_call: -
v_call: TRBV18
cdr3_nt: TGTGCCAGCTCACCGGTCACTGACAGGATGAACACTGAAGCTTTCTTT
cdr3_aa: CASSPVTDRMNTEAFF

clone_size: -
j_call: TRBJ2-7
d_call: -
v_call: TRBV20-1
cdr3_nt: TGCAGCGCTAGCCCGACAAGAAGCTCCTACGAGCAGTACTTC
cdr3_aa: CSASPTRSSYEQYF

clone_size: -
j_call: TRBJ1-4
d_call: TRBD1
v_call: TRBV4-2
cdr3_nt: TGTGCCAGCAGCCCCGTTCGGGGACAGGGCTTGGAAAAACTGTTTTTT
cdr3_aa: CASSPVRGQGLEKLFF

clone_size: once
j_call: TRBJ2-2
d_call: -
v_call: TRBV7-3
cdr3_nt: TGTGCCAGCAGCTTTGGGAGAGGGAGCACCGGGGAGCTGTTTTTT
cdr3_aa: CASSFGRGSTGELFF

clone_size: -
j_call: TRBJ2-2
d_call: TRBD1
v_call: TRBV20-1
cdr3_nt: TGCAATGCTTTGCAGGGGGCAAACATCGGGGAGCTGTTTTTT
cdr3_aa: CNALQGANIGELFF

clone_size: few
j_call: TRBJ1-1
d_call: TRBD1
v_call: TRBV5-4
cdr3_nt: TGTGCCAGCAGCTTGGGGACCGGGACAGGGGGCACTGAAGCTTTCTTT
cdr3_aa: CASSLGTGTGGTEAFF

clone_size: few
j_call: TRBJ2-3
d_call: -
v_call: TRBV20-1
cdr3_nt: TGCAGTGTGGTAGGCAGACTAGTTCTAGATACGCAATATTTT
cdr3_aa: CSVVGRLVLDTQYF

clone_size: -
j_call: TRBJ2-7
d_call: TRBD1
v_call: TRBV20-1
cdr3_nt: TGCAATGCATTTGGAGACAGGGATTCTTACTACGAGCAGTACTTC
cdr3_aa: CNAFGDRDSYYEQYF

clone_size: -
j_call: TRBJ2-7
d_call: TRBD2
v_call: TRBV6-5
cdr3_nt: TGTGCCAGCAGTCTAGCGGGAGGGAACTACGAGCAGTACTTC
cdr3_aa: CASSLAGGNYEQYF

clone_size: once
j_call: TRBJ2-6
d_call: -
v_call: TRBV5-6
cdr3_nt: TGTGCCAGCAACTTGGCGCCTTCTGGGGCCAACGTCCTGACTTTC
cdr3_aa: CASNLAPSGANVLTF

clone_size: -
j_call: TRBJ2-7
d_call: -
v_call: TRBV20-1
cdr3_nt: TGCGGTGCTACGGACAGCCGATACGAGCAGTACTTC
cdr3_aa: CGATDSRYEQYF

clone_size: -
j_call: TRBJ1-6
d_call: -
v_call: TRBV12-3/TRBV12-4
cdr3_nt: TGTGCCAGCAGATTGGGCAGTCCGGGGTCACCCCTCCACTTT
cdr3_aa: CASRLGSPGSPLHF

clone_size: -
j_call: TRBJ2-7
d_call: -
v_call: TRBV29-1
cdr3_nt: TGCAGCGTAGACACAGCCTACGAGCAGTACTTC
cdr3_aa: CSVDTAYEQYF

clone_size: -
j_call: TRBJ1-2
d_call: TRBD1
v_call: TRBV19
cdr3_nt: TGTGCCAGTAGTATTACAGGGGGAGGCGGCTACACCTTC
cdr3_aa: CASSITGGGGYTF

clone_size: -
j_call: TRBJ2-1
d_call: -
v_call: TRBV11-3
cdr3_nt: TGTGCCAGCAGTTTCTGGGCCCCTCCCCTCAATGAGCATTTCTTC
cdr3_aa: CASSFWAPPLNEHFF

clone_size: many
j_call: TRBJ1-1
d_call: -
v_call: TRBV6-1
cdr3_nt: TGTGCCAGCAGCCGACTACAGGGAGATTCTGAAGCTTTCTTT
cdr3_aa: CASSRLQGDSEAFF

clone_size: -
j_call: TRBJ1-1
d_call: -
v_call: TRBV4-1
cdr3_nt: TGCGCCAGCAGCCAAGTAGGAAAGGTCGTCACGTTCTTT
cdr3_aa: CASSQVGKVVTFF

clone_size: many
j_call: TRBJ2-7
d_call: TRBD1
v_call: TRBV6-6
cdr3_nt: TGTGCCAGCAGTTACCAAGGACAGGGGTCCTACGAGCAGTACTTC
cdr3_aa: CASSYQGQGSYEQYF

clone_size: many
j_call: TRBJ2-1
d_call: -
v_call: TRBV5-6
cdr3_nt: TGTGCCAGCAGCTTGGCGGTGGGGCGCGGCAATGAGCAGTTCTTC
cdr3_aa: CASSLAVGRGNEQFF

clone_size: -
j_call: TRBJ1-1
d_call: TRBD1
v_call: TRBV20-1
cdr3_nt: TGCAGTGCTAGCCGAGCAGGGGGGGCTGAAGCTTTTTTT
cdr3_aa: CSASRAGGAEAFF

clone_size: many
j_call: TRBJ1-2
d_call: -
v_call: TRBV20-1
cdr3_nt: TGCAGTGCTACGCGACGGGACAGCTACACCTTC
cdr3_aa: CSATRRDSYTF

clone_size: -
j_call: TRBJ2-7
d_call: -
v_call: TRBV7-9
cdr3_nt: TGTGCCAGCAGTCACTCGACTACACCCTACGAGCAGTACTTC
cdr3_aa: CASSHSTTPYEQYF

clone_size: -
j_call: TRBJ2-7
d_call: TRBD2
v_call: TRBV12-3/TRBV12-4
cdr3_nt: TGTGCCAGCAGTTTTGATCTAGCGGGGAGTTCCTACGAGCAGTACTTC
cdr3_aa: CASSFDLAGSSYEQYF

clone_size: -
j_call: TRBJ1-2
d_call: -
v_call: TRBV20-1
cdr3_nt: TGCAGTGTTAGGGATAGGACCCTTGGGAGCTACACCTTC
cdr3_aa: CSVRDRTLGSYTF

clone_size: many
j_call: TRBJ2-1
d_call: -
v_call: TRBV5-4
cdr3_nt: TGTGCCAGCAGCTTGGGGGGGGGGCAGGGCTCGGGGCAGTTCTTC
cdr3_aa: CASSLGGGQGSGQFF

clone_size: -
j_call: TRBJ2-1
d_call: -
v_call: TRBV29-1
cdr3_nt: TGCTGCGTTGAGCAGCATGATCAGTTCTTC
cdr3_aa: CCVEQHDQFF